This T cell receptor (beta chain) was sequenced during a study of T cell responses to AZD1222 COVID-19 vaccine. Sequenced by immunoSEQ multiplex PCR; TCRdb stores in-frame clones only, minus some. The sample yields about 160,000 clones, more than 85% seen once. This clone was counted between two and nine times. Antigen unknown. Study results and limitations: Repertoire collection took place solely once the T cell response had peaked.

The length of the CDR3 is 15 residues. CDR1 ENHRY and CDR2 SYGVKD come from the germline V gene. Deletions cut 8 bases from V and 5 bases from J, with 19 bases between. Here the sequenced sample was peripheral blood, taken 28 days after the second AZD1222 dose. The chain carries TRBV10-3 and TRBJ1-5; weak D call: TRBD1 (6 bases). The origin of this receptor is an adult who received the AZD1222 COVID-19 vaccine. This CDR3 reads CAISLKQGEDQPQHF. CDR3 DNA sequence: TGTGCCATCTCTCTAAAACAGGGTGAGGATCAGCCCCAGCATTTT.